This T cell receptor (beta chain) is drawn from a study of T cell responses to AZD1222 COVID-19 vaccine. The V and J ends lost 0 bases and 4 bases respectively, with 12 bases between them. Germline CDR1 is LGHDT and CDR2 is YNNKEL (reference sequence). The CDR3 is 15 residues long. This table comes from immunoSEQ multiplex PCR, and its TCRdb copy is limited to in-frame clones, with some not included. The sample shows some 120,000 clones, approximately 90% of them seen only once. This chain connects TRBV3-1 (or the pseudogene TRBV3-2) to TRBJ2-5; D assignment may be TRBD1 or TRBD2 (5 bases each). Material: peripheral blood, obtained on day 0 of AZD1222 vaccination. The TCR was taken from an adult in good health. The CDR3 DNA is TGTGCCAGCAGCCAAGATGGGGCAGAGGGAGAGACCCAGTACTTC. Translating it yields CASSQDGAEGETQYF.